A selection of T cell receptor beta chains follows, all from one sample in a study of neurological immune-mediated disorders. TCRdb ran MiXCR on the 5' RACE reads and lists one entry per CDR3 protein. The data hold 120,000 or so distinct CDR3 sequences, with approximately 3.2% observed a single time. Source material: PBMCs. The receptors were sampled from a woman under 40 with multiple sclerosis. Each CDR3 is given with its conserved first and last residue. A D gene is named only where the DNA matches it firmly. Not all rows give a size; the values are once, few, many and, for expanded clones, a class.

cdr3_nt cdr3_aa clone_size v_call d_call j_call
TGTGCCAGCAGTTTGGGGAAGGGACAGACCCAGTACTTC CASSLGKGQTQYF many TRBV12-3/TRBV12-4 NA TRBJ2-5
TGTGCCAGCAGCTCCGGTCCGGGATCGCCTATCTTC CASSSGPGSPIF many TRBV7-2 NA TRBJ2-4
TGCGCCAGCAGCCAAGCTTCAGGGATGAACACTGAAGCTTTCTTT CASSQASGMNTEAFF many TRBV4-3 NA TRBJ1-1
TGCGCCAGCAGCCAAGATCGGGACCCTACGGCCTACGAGCAGTACTTC CASSQDRDPTAYEQYF many TRBV4-1 NA TRBJ2-7
TGCAGTGCAAGGGACAGGGGGAATGAGCAGTTCTTC CSARDRGNEQFF many TRBV20-1 TRBD1 TRBJ2-1
TGCAGCGTGGCCAAAGGGGTCTCGGCGGGCGAGCAGTACTTC CSVAKGVSAGEQYF many TRBV29-1 NA TRBJ2-7
TGTGCCAGCGCAACAGGGGGCGGGTATGGCTACACCTTC CASATGGGYGYTF many TRBV25-1 TRBD1 TRBJ1-2
TGTGCCAGCAGCAGTCGTCCTAGCAGATCCTACAATGAGCAGTTCTTC CASSSRPSRSYNEQFF many TRBV7-2 NA TRBJ2-1
TGCGCCAGCAGGTACGGACAGATCCGCTCAGATACGCAGTATTTT CASRYGQIRSDTQYF many TRBV5-1 NA TRBJ2-3
TGTGCCAGCAGTGGGGGCCGGGAACGGTTTGGCTACACCTTC CASSGGRERFGYTF many TRBV25-1 NA TRBJ1-2
TGTGCCAGCAGCTCAGGGGCGCGGTACGAGCAGTACTTC CASSSGARYEQYF many TRBV5-5 NA TRBJ2-7
TGTGCCAGCAGCAGGGGTAGAGACACTGAAGCTTTCTTT CASSRGRDTEAFF many TRBV7-2 NA TRBJ1-1
TGTGCCAGCAGCAACACCGACAGAGTTTACGAGCAGTACTTC CASSNTDRVYEQYF many TRBV11-2 NA TRBJ2-7
TGTGCCAGCAGCCCGAATGTGGAAGTCTATGGCTACACCTTC CASSPNVEVYGYTF few TRBV7-8 NA TRBJ1-2
TGTGCCAGCAGTGAAGGGCAGTATAGTGGCTACACCTTC CASSEGQYSGYTF many TRBV25-1 NA TRBJ1-2
TGCAGTGCTACCTCTAGCGGGGACCCAGATACGCAGTATTTT CSATSSGDPDTQYF NA TRBV20-1 TRBD2 TRBJ2-3
TGTGCCTGGAGCCCCGGGACAGGACCCTCCTACGAGCAGTACTTC CAWSPGTGPSYEQYF many TRBV30 TRBD1 TRBJ2-7
TGCGCCAGCAGCCAGGGGGTAAGGTACGAGCAGTACTTC CASSQGVRYEQYF many TRBV5-1 TRBD1 TRBJ2-7
TGCAGTGCTGGCGCGGGGGGAGCGGAGAGTGGGGAGACCCAGTACTTC CSAGAGGAESGETQYF many TRBV20-1 TRBD2 TRBJ2-5
TGTGCCAGCAGCGTACTAACAGGAGACCCCTATGGCTACACCTTC CASSVLTGDPYGYTF few TRBV9 NA TRBJ1-2
TGTGCCAGCGGAGCAGGGGGCTATAATGAAAAACTGTTTTTT CASGAGGYNEKLFF NA TRBV25-1 TRBD1 TRBJ1-4
TGCAGTGCTAGCTGGCAGAACACTGAAGCTTTCTTT CSASWQNTEAFF many TRBV20-1 NA TRBJ1-1
TGTGCCAGCAGCTTAGTAGGGAGCCAGGGGGTCTTT CASSLVGSQGVF many TRBV11-2 TRBD1 TRBJ1-1